The clone carrying this T cell receptor beta chain was found a few times. One end of the junction varies from germline; a read error may be responsible. This record comes from a study of CD8+CD57+ T cells in acquired aplastic anemia. Profiles of TCR beta VDJ and CDR3 were generated from a genomic DNA template. TCRdb ran MiXCR on the reads and lists one entry per CDR3 protein. The table records approximately 250,000 distinct CDR3 sequences, about 80% of them present only once. It was patients with CD8+CD57+ cell expansion by flow cytometry who were chosen for sequencing. Germline lookup yields CDR1 ENHRY and CDR2 SYGVKD. The CDR3 consists of 13 residues.

The clonotype originates from a human donor with aplastic anemia. Input material: sorted CD4+, CD8+, or CD8+CD57+ T cells (not recorded which) from PBMCs. The genes are TRBV10-3 and TRBJ2-5, with D possibly TRBD2 on 5 matching bases. The CDR3 reads CATSDTGKETQYF. The CDR3 nucleotides read TGTGCCACCAGTGATACGGGGAAAGAGACCCAGTACTTC.